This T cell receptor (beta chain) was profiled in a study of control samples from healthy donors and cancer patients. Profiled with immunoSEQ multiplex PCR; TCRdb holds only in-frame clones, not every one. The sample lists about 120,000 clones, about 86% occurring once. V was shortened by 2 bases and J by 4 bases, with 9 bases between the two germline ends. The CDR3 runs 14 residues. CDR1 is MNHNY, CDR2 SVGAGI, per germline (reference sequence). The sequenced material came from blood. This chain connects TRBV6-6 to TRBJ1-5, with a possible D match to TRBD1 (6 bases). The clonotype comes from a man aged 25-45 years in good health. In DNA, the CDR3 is TGTGCCAGCAGTTACGACAGGTCGAATCAGCCCCAGCATTTT. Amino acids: CASSYDRSNQPQHF.